A single sample is the source of the 24 T cell receptor beta chains below, sequenced in a study of T cells in localized non-small cell lung cancer. TCRdb's copy holds only in-frame clones and misses some; the assay was immunoSEQ multiplex PCR. The sample lists around 1,500 clones; under 45% were seen once. This material consisted of normal lung tissue next to the tumor, taken before any cancer treatment. These receptor sequences come from a woman between 35 and 70 years old with stage II lung adenocarcinoma.

The J gene is TRBJ1-3, the V gene TRBV18; TRBD1 matches 7 bases. The CDR3 spans 17 residues. Germline assignment: CDR1 KGHSH and CDR2 LQKENI. Trimming took 4 bases from V and 2 from J; bases not matched to a gene: 11. The CDR3 protein is CASSQIPPTGPGNTIYF. In DNA, the CDR3 is TGTGCCAGCTCACAAATACCTCCGACAGGGCCTGGAAACACCATATATTTT.

V usage is TRBV2 and J usage is TRBJ2-2, with 7 positions matching TRBD2. Trimming at V came to 0 bases and at J to 5 bases, leaving 6 bases not matched to a gene. Germline assignment: CDR1 SNHLY and CDR2 FYNNEI. The CDR3 extends over 16 amino acids. The CDR3 reads CASSEARAGVTGELFF. In DNA, the CDR3 is TGTGCCAGCAGTGAAGCGCGGGCGGGGGTTACCGGGGAGCTGTTTTTT.

This rearrangement joins TRBV28 to TRBJ2-7, with 7 bases matching TRBD2. The V segment lost 2 bases and the J segment 0 bases; nucleotides outside the gene matches: 7. Germline CDR1 reads MDHEN; CDR2 reads SYDVKM. The CDR3 sequence is 16 residues long. DNA for the CDR3: TGTGCCAGCAGTTTAGGGCTAGCGGATAGCTCCTACGAGCAGTACTTC. Encoded protein: CASSLGLADSSYEQYF.

The chain recombines TRBV2 with TRBJ1-3; a weak D match, TRBD1 (6 bases). CDR3 length: 14 amino acids. V was trimmed by 9 bases and J by 0 bases, leaving 12 bases between them. Germline V CDR1 and CDR2: SNHLY, FYNNEI. CDR3 bases: TGTGCCAGTCACGGGACAACCTCTGGAAACACCATATATTTT. Its protein is CASHGTTSGNTIYF.

V is TRBV19 and J is TRBJ2-2, with D unresolved. The CDR3 has 15 amino acids. The V gene lost 3 bases and the J gene lost 2 bases, with 10 bases spanning the gap. Germline values: CDR1 LNHDA, CDR2 SQIVND (reference sequence). The CDR3 DNA sequence: TGTGCCAGTAGTATCCCGGGCCATAACACCGGGGAGCTGTTTTTT. This codes for CASSIPGHNTGELFF.

There are a few counts of this clone. The CDR3 DNA sequence: TGTGCCAGCAGTTATGACCAGGGGGTGAGTGGCTACACCTTC. Its translation: CASSYDQGVSGYTF. The chain combines TRBV6-8 with TRBJ1-2; TRBD1 aligns across 7 bases. The CDR3 is made up of 14 amino acids. After removal of 3 bases from V and 7 bases from J, the junction contained 8 bases not matched to a gene. Germline CDR1 is MNHGY and CDR2 is SAAAGT.

This clone was observed once. The rearrangement links TRBV29-1 to TRBJ1-5; tentatively, D is TRBD1 (5 bases). The CDR3 runs 13 residues. V lost 6 bases, J lost 5 bases, and 14 bases lay in between. Germline CDR1 reads SQVTM; CDR2 reads ANQGSEA. The CDR3 loop reads CSVGDLRDQPQHF. As DNA, the CDR3 is TGCAGCGTAGGGGACCTCAGAGATCAGCCCCAGCATTTT.

The chain uses TRBV18 and TRBJ2-1, with D possibly matching TRBD1 (6 bases). This CDR3 spans 13 amino acids. From germline, CDR1 is KGHSH and CDR2 LQKENI. Trimming took off 2 bases at V and 8 bases at J, with 10 bases between the two ends. CDR3 in DNA: TGTGCCAGCTCACCAAATGAGGGGGATGAGCAGTTCTTC. Residues: CASSPNEGDEQFF.

The chain employs TRBV25-1 and TRBJ2-7; TRBD1 aligns across 9 bases. This CDR3 spans 13 amino acids. J gave up 7 bases and V 3 bases, and 4 bases lay outside the gene matches. Germline V gives CDR1 MGHDK, CDR2 SYGVNS. The CDR3 sequence: CASSDGTGQEQYF. In nucleotides, the CDR3 is TGTGCCAGCAGTGATGGGACAGGGCAGGAGCAGTACTTC.

V gene TRBV19 combines with J gene TRBJ1-1, with 7 positions matching TRBD1. With 3 bases clipped from V and 0 bases from J, the junction kept 1 base outside the gene matches. Germline V gene data show CDR1 as LNHDA and CDR2 as SQIVND (reference sequence). This CDR3 has 14 residues. CDR3 amino acids: CASSMGQMNTEAFF. In nucleotides, the CDR3 is TGTGCCAGTAGTATGGGACAGATGAACACTGAAGCTTTCTTT.

The chain carries TRBV15 and TRBJ2-3; D is unresolved. V lost 1 base to trimming and J lost 3 bases, with 8 bases between them. CDR1 is LNHNV, CDR2 YYDKDF, per germline (reference sequence). The CDR3 runs to 14 residues. In DNA form, the CDR3 reads TGTGCCACCAGCAGAGGGACCAGAACAGATACGCAGTATTTT. Translated: CATSRGTRTDTQYF.

This clone showed up just a few times. V gene TRBV6-8 combines with J gene TRBJ1-3, with D perhaps TRBD1 (6 bases). V gave up 3 bases and J gave up 2 bases, with 20 bases separating them. The CDR3 is made up of 18 amino acids. CDR1 is MNHGY, CDR2 SAAAGT, per germline. CDR3 in amino acids: CASSYSGLTGPPGNTIYF. As DNA, the CDR3 is TGTGCCAGCAGTTATTCGGGGTTGACAGGTCCTCCTGGAAACACCATATATTTT.

The V call is TRBV29-1, the J call TRBJ2-1, with TRBD1 matching over 9 bases. Germline-derived CDR1 and CDR2 are SQVTM and ANQGSEA. The V and J ends lost 8 bases and 5 bases, in that order; junction bases with no gene match: 16. The CDR3 totals 16 residues. This CDR3 is CSTPSGTGSVNNEQFF. The CDR3 coding sequence is TGCAGCACCCCGTCCGGGACAGGGTCTGTAAACAATGAGCAGTTCTTC.

By sample fraction, this clone is large. The rearrangement links TRBV28 to TRBJ1-1; D might be TRBD1 (5 bases). This CDR3 has 15 residues. V was clipped by 3 bases and J by 1 base, with 12 bases between them. The germline V gene encodes CDR1 MDHEN and CDR2 SYDVKM. CDR3 region: CASSFQGKGNTEAFF. CDR3 nucleotides: TGTGCCAGCAGTTTTCAGGGAAAGGGGAACACTGAAGCTTTCTTT.

The rearrangement uses TRBV11-3 and TRBJ1-1; TRBD1 agrees at 8 bases. Germline CDR1 and CDR2: SGHNT and YENEEA. J lost 5 bases, V lost 0 bases, and 2 bases had no gene match. The CDR3 contains 14 residues. CDR3 amino acids: CASSLEQGETEAFF. The CDR3 nucleotides read TGTGCCAGCAGCTTAGAACAGGGGGAGACTGAAGCTTTCTTT.

J is TRBJ1-1 and V is TRBV30; possibly TRBD1 for D (6 bases). Germline V lookup: CDR1 GTSNPN, CDR2 SVGIG (reference sequence). Trimming removed 0 bases at V and 8 bases at J, with 13 bases between. The CDR3 consists of 13 residues. CDR3 loop: CAWSVTGLSEAFF. CDR3 coding DNA: TGTGCCTGGAGTGTTACAGGGTTATCAGAAGCTTTCTTT.

This clone was seen a few times. The chain couples TRBV18 to TRBJ1-5, with D unresolved. V dropped 2 bases and J dropped 7 bases, with 18 bases sitting between them. The CDR3 loop spans 16 amino acids. Germline loops: CDR1 KGHSH, CDR2 LQKENI. The CDR3 reads CASSPRRALTGQPQHF. In nucleotides, the CDR3 is TGTGCCAGCTCACCAAGGAGGGCACTTACTGGGCAGCCCCAGCATTTT.

The chain employs TRBV19 and TRBJ2-3; D may be TRBD1 (6 bases). V was clipped by 8 bases and J by 6 bases, with 9 bases between them. This CDR3 is 11 amino acids long. Germline CDR1 and CDR2: LNHDA and SQIVND (reference sequence). CDR3 bases: TGTGCCAGTGGACAGATGGATACGCAGTATTTT. Protein product: CASGQMDTQYF.

V and J are TRBV15 and TRBJ2-1; D is tentatively TRBD1 or TRBD2 (5 bases each). Trimming left V 0 bases short and J 0 bases short, with 15 bases between. CDR3 length: 18 residues. CDR1 is LNHNV, CDR2 YYDKDF, per germline (reference sequence). Written as DNA, the CDR3 is TGTGCCACCAGCAGAGATTCCCCGGGGCAAAGCTCCTACAATGAGCAGTTCTTC. It specifies CATSRDSPGQSSYNEQFF.

V gene TRBV19 combines with J gene TRBJ1-5; TRBD1 might be the D (6 bases). CDR1 LNHDA and CDR2 SQIVND come from the germline V gene (reference sequence). Trimming took 6 bases from V and 2 from J, leaving 11 bases between them. The CDR3 totals 14 residues. The CDR3 sequence: CASRLQGGNQPQHF. The CDR3 coding sequence is TGTGCCAGTAGACTACAGGGAGGCAATCAGCCCCAGCATTTT.

This clone was detected only once. The gene calls are TRBV18 and TRBJ2-7; D call uncertain. CDR1 KGHSH and CDR2 LQKENI come from the germline V gene. The CDR3 is 13 amino acids. V dropped 3 bases and J dropped 6 bases, with 12 bases sitting between them. CDR3 amino acids: CASSPREGGEQYF. The CDR3, as DNA: TGTGCCAGCTCACCGAGAGAAGGCGGCGAGCAGTACTTC.

The chain recombines TRBV6-8 with TRBJ1-5; possible D gene TRBD1, 5 bases. V gave up 0 bases and J gave up 5 bases, with 11 bases separating them. This CDR3 has 15 residues. CDR1 is MNHGY, CDR2 SAAAGT, per germline. The CDR3: CASSYSLRGDQPQHF. CDR3 coding DNA: TGTGCCAGCAGTTACTCCCTAAGGGGAGATCAGCCCCAGCATTTT.

The genes are TRBV9 and TRBJ2-3, with 10 bases matching TRBD2. The V and J ends lost 5 bases and 4 bases, in that order; junction bases with no gene match: 16. This CDR3 region has 18 residues. CDR1 and CDR2 (germline): SGDLS, YYNGEE. DNA of the CDR3: TGTGCCAGCAGTGAACTTAGGGTAGCGGGGGGAGTCGCAGATACGCAGTATTTT. It specifies CASSELRVAGGVADTQYF.

The V gene is TRBV19, the J gene TRBJ1-1; 9 bases agree with TRBD1. Germline CDR1 is LNHDA and CDR2 is SQIVND (reference sequence). Trimming took 5 bases from V and 1 from J; bases not matched to a gene: 8. CDR3 size: 16 residues. This CDR3 reads CASSVGQGRRNTEAFF. The CDR3 nucleotides read TGTGCCAGTAGTGTTGGACAGGGGAGAAGGAACACTGAAGCTTTCTTT.